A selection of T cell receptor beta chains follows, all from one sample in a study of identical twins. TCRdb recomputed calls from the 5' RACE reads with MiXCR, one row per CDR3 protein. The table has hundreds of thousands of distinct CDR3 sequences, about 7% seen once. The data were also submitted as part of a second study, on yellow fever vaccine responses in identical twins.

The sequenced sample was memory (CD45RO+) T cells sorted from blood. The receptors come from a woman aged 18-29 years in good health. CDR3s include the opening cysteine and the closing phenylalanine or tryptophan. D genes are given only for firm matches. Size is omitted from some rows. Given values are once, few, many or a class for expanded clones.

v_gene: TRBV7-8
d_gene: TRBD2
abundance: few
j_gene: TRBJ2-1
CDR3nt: TGTGCCAGCAGCCCGGAGGGTAGCGGGAGGGGCAATGAGCAGTTCTTC
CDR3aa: CASSPEGSGRGNEQFF

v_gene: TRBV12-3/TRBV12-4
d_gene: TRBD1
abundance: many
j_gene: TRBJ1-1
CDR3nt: TGTGCCAGCAGTTCGCGGACAGGGGAGAACACTGAAGCTTTCTTT
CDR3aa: CASSSRTGENTEAFF

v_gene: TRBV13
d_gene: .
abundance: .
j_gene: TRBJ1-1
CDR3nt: TGTGCCAGCAGCTTAAATGGTCTGAACACTGAAGCTTTCTTT
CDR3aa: CASSLNGLNTEAFF

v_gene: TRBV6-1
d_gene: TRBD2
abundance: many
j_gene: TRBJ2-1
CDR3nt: TGTGCCAGCAGCCGGGACAGGGGACTAGCGGGGACCAATGAGCAGTTCTTC
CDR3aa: CASSRDRGLAGTNEQFF

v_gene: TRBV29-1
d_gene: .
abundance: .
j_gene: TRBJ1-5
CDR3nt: TGCAGCGTTGTAGGTCGGGCAGGGAAAAAGTCCCAGCATTTT
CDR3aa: CSVVGRAGKKSQHF

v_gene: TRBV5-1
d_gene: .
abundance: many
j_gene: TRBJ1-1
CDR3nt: TGCGCCAGCAGCCCGAGCATGAACACTGAAGCTTTCTTT
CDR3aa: CASSPSMNTEAFF

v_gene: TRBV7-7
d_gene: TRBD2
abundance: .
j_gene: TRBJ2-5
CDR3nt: TGTGCCAGCAGCTGGACTAGCGGGGCACAAGAGACCCAGTACTTC
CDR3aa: CASSWTSGAQETQYF

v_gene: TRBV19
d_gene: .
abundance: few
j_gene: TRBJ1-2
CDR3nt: TGTGCCAGTAGTATAGGAAGAACAGGGCAGAACTATGGCTACACCTTC
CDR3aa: CASSIGRTGQNYGYTF

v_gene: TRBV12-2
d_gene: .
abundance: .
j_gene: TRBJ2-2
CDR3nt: TGTGCAAGTCGCTCCACATCCAATAGCGGGAGTAAAGGGGAGCTGTTTTTT
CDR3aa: CASRSTSNSGSKGELFF

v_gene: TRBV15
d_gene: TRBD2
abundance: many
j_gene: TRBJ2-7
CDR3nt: TGTGCCACCAGCAGAGACGGACTAGCGGACTCCTACGAGCAGTACTTC
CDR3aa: CATSRDGLADSYEQYF

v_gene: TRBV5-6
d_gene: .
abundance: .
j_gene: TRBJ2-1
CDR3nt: TGTGCCAGCAGCTTGGTCGGACTGGGTGAGCAGTTCTTC
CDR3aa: CASSLVGLGEQFF

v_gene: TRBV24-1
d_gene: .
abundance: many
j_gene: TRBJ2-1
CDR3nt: TGTGCCACCAGTGATCCTACTGGGCCTGGGAATGAGCAGTTCTTC
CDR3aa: CATSDPTGPGNEQFF

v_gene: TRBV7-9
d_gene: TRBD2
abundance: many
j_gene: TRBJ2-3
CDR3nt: TGTGCCAGCAGCTCCCGAGCGGGGGGGCCCACAGATACGCAGTATTTT
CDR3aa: CASSSRAGGPTDTQYF

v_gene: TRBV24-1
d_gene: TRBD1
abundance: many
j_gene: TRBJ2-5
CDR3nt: TGTGCCACCAGTGATTCCGGGACAGGGGCCCCAATAGAGACCCAGTACTTC
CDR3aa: CATSDSGTGAPIETQYF

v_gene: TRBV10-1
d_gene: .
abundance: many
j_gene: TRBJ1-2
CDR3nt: TGCGCCAGCAGTGAGTCCGGTTTCTATGGCTACACCTTC
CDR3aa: CASSESGFYGYTF

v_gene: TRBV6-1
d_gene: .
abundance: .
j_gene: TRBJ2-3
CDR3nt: TGTGCCAGCAGTGAACAGGGCCGTTACACAGATACGCAGTATTTT
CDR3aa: CASSEQGRYTDTQYF

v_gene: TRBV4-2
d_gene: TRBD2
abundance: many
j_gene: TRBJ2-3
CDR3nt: TGTGCCAGCAGCCTCGAGACTAGCGGGGGGCCAAAATCAACAGATACGCAGTATTTT
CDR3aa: CASSLETSGGPKSTDTQYF

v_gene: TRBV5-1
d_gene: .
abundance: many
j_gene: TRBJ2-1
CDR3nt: TGCGCCAGCAGCCCCGGGACGGAGCAGTTCTTC
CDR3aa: CASSPGTEQFF

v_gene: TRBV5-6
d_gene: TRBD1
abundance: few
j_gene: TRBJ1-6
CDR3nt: TGTGCCAGCAGCGCGGAAGGGACAGTTTTAAGTTCACCCCTCCACTTT
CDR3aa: CASSAEGTVLSSPLHF

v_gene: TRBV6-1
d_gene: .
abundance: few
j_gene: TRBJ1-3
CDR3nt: TGTGCCAGCAGTCCGTTCAGCTACTCCCCTGGAAACACCATATATTTT
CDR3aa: CASSPFSYSPGNTIYF

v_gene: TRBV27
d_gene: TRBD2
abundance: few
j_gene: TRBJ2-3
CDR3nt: TGTGCCACCAAACCCCCGGGGGGGCTAGATACGCAGTATTTT
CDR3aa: CATKPPGGLDTQYF

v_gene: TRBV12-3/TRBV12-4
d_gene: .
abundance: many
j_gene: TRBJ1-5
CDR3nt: TGTGCCAGCAGTTCCTGGGGGGACACTAGCAATCAGCCCCAGCATTTT
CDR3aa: CASSSWGDTSNQPQHF

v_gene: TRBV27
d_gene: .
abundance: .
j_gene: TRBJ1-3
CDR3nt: TGTGCCAGCAGTTCCCTCGGGACCGGAAACACCATATATTTT
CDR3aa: CASSSLGTGNTIYF

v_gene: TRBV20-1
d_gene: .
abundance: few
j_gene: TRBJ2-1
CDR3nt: TGCAGTGCCCTCCCTCCACCGGAGGGAAGCTACAATGAGCAGTTCTTC
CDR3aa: CSALPPPEGSYNEQFF

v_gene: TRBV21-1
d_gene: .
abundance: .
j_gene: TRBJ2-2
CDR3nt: TGTGCCAGCAGCAAATGTCGGGGAGCCGGGGAGCTGTTTTTT
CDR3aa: CASSKCRGAGELFF

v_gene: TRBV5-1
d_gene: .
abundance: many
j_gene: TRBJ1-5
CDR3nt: TGCGCCAGCAGCTTTGCCCTCAATCAGCCCCAGCATTTT
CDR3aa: CASSFALNQPQHF

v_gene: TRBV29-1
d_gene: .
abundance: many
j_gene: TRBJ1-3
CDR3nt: TGCAGCGTTGATGCAGGCTCTGGAAACACCATATATTTT
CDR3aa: CSVDAGSGNTIYF

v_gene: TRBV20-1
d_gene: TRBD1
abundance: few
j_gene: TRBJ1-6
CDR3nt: TGCAGTGCCAACGACAGGGGGATAAGTAATTCACCCCTCCACTTT
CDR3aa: CSANDRGISNSPLHF

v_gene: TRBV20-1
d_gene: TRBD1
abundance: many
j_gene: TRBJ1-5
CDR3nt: TGCAGTGCTGCCGGCGGGACAGGCGGAGGCAATCAGCCCCAGCATTTT
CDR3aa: CSAAGGTGGGNQPQHF

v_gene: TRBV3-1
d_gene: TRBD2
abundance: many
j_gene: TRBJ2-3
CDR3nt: TGTGCCAGCAGCCAATATTCCAGCGGGAAGAACACAGATACGCAGTATTTT
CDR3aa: CASSQYSSGKNTDTQYF

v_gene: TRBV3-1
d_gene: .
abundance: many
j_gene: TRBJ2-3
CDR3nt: TGTGCCAGCAGCCCCCGTCAGGGCGGGCAGTATTTT
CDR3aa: CASSPRQGGQYF

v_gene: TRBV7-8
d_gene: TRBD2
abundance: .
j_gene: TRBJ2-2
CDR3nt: TGTGCCAGCAGCTTAGGTCCAGCGGGAGCTTCGGCCGGGGAGCTGTTTTTT
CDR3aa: CASSLGPAGASAGELFF

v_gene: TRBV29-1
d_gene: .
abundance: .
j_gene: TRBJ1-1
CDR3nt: TGCAGTGCCAACGGGGGAACGACAGTCATGAACACTGAAGCTTTCTTT
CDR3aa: CSANGGTTVMNTEAFF

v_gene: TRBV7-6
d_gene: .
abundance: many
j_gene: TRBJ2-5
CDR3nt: TGTGCCAGCAGCTTAGAAGTGGGGGGTCCCGAAGAGACCCAGTACTTC
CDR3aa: CASSLEVGGPEETQYF

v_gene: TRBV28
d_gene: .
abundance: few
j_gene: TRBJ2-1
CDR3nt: TGTGCCAGCAGTTTTCCAACGGAGGGGGAAAGGCGAGAGCAGTTCTTC
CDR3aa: CASSFPTEGERREQFF

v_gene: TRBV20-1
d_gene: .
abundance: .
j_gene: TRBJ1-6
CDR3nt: TGCAGTGGGGGGGGGACGAGGACGACCAATTCACCCCTCCACTTT
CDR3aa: CSGGGTRTTNSPLHF

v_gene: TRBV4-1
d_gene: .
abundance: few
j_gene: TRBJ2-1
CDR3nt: TGCGCCAGCAGCCAAGTATCCGGGAGTCAGTATGAGCAGTTCTTC
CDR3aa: CASSQVSGSQYEQFF

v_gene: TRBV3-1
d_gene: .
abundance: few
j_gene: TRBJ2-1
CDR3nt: TGTGCCAGCAGCCTGCAAGTAGGGCCCCCCGAGCAGTTCTTC
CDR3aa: CASSLQVGPPEQFF

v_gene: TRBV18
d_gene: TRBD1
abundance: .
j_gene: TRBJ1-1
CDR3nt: TGTGCCACCCAGCCCGATACAGGGGCGGACGGCCACTTT
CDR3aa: CATQPDTGADGHF

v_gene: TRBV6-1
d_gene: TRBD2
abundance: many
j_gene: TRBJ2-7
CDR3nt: TGTGCCAGCACCGTACCCACCCCCGGCGGGAGGGCCGAGCAGTACTTC
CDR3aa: CASTVPTPGGRAEQYF

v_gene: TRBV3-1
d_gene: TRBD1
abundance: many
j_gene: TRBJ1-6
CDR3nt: TGTGCCAGCAGCCTTGGACAGGGCACCAATTCACCCCTCCACTTT
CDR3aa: CASSLGQGTNSPLHF

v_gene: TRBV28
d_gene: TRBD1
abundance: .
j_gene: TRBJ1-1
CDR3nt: TGTGCCAGCAGCTTACCAGGGGGGACCACTGAAGCTTTCTTT
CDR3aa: CASSLPGGTTEAFF

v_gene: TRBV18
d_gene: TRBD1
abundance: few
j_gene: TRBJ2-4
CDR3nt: TGTGCCAGCTCATCCCCACCGGGACAGTTAGCCAAAAACATTCAGTACTTC
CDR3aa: CASSSPPGQLAKNIQYF

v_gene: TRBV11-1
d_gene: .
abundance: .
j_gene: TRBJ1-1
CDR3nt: TGTGCCAGCAGCTTACGGACTTTGAACACTGAAGCTTTCTTT
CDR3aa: CASSLRTLNTEAFF

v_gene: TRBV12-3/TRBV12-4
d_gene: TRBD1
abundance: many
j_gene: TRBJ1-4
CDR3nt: TGTGCCAGCAGTTTCGGACAGGTTAATGAAAAACTGTTTTTT
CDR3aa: CASSFGQVNEKLFF

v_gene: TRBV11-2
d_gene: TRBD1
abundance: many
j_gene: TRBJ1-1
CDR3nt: TGTGCCAGCAGCCGGGACAGGATCATGAACACTGAAGCTTTCTTT
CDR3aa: CASSRDRIMNTEAFF